Below are 31 T cell receptor beta chains sequenced from a single sample in a study of blood T cell repertoires in COVID-19. Some clones are missing from TCRdb's copy, which holds only in-frame ones; the method was immunoSEQ multiplex PCR. The table includes 250,000 to 400,000 clones, about nine tenths detected once. The sequencing input was peripheral blood. These receptors came from a woman in her 30s with COVID-19, enrolled during active disease.

The rearrangement joins TRBV5-1 to TRBJ1-2; a weak D match, TRBD1 (5 bases). The CDR3 runs 16 residues. Trimming cost V 6 bases and J 0 bases, with 18 bases left between them. The germline V gene has CDR1 SGHRS and CDR2 YFSETQ. CDR3 DNA: TGCGCCAGCACCCGGACATCCCCGGCGGCTAACTATGGCTACACCTTC. Its translation is CASTRTSPAANYGYTF.

CDR3 in amino acids: CASSLNQMNTEAFF. CDR3 bases: TGTGCCAGCAGCTTGAACCAGATGAACACTGAAGCTTTCTTT. The chain recombines TRBV5-5 with TRBJ1-1; D is undetermined. The CDR3 totals 14 residues. CDR1 is SGHKS, CDR2 YYEKEE, per germline (reference sequence). Trimming stripped 1 base from V and 0 bases from J, with 7 bases between.

This clone was counted between two and nine times. The J gene is TRBJ1-1, the V gene TRBV9; no definite D call. Per germline, CDR1 SGDLS and CDR2 YYNGEE. The CDR3 spans 14 residues. V was trimmed by 3 bases and J by 7 bases, leaving 16 bases between them. The CDR3 loop is CASSASGFHDEAFF. For the CDR3, the DNA is TGTGCCAGCAGCGCCTCAGGCTTTCATGATGAAGCTTTCTTT. Looking up the rest from reference TRBV9 and TRBJ1-1 gives the full variable domain: DSGVTQTPKHLITATGQRVTLRCSPRSGDLSVYWYQQSLDQGLQFLIQYYNGEERAKGNILERFSAQQFPDLHSELNLSSLELGDSALYFCASSASGFHDEAFFGQGTRLTVV.

The genes are TRBV10-3 and TRBJ1-2; D ambiguous. Trimming removed 3 bases at V and 1 base at J, with 9 bases between. CDR3 length: 14 amino acids. Germline V CDR1 and CDR2: ENHRY, SYGVKD. The CDR3 spells CAISDTVYNYGYTF. The CDR3 coding sequence is TGTGCCATCAGTGATACAGTATATAACTATGGCTACACCTTC.

This clone was counted a few times. The V and J genes are TRBV10-2 and TRBJ2-2; a possible D gene is TRBD2 (5 bases). CDR1 WSHSY and CDR2 SAAADI come from the germline V gene. The CDR3 extends over 13 amino acids. V was clipped by 3 bases and J by 6 bases, with 8 bases between them. The CDR3 DNA follows: TGCGCCAGCAGTGATAGGGAGTCCGGGGAGCTGTTTTTT. It specifies CASSDRESGELFF.

V is TRBV30 and J is TRBJ1-4; 10 positions match TRBD1. The CDR3 loop spans 14 amino acids. V was pared by 2 bases and J by 5 bases, with 2 bases of the junction left unmatched. From germline, CDR1 is GTSNPN and CDR2 SVGIG (reference sequence). The CDR3 here is CAWSSGQGNEKLFF. CDR3 bases: TGTGCCTGGAGTTCGGGACAGGGGAATGAAAAACTGTTTTTT.

V usage is TRBV6-4 and J usage is TRBJ2-3; TRBD1 matches at 7 bases. Germline loops: CDR1 MRHNA, CDR2 SNTAGT. The CDR3 extends over 15 amino acids. Unmatched junction bases numbered 7, after V lost 7 bases and J lost 0 bases. The CDR3 reads CASIQQGTSTDTQYF. The CDR3 DNA sequence: TGTGCCAGCATTCAACAGGGGACGAGCACAGATACGCAGTATTTT.

This sequence joins TRBV13 and TRBJ2-5, with D perhaps matching TRBD1 (5 bases). Looked up from germline, CDR1 is PRHDT and CDR2 is FYEKMQ (reference sequence). CDR3 length: 15 residues. The V gene lost 0 bases and the J gene lost 2 bases, with 10 bases spanning the gap. CDR3: CASSLGGSGQETQYF. The CDR3 region has the DNA TGTGCCAGCAGCTTAGGAGGTTCAGGGCAAGAGACCCAGTACTTC.

The chain links TRBV21-1 to TRBJ1-6; TRBD1 is the table's D call and was not checked against the DNA. TRBV21-1 is described as a pseudogene. This CDR3 comprises 18 residues. CDR3 loop: CASSPPDRSSSYNSPLHF. CDR3 sequence (DNA): TGTGCCAGCAGCCCTCCGGACAGGTCCAGCTCCTATAATTCACCCCTCCACTTT.

This rearrangement joins TRBV6-1 to TRBJ2-7; D perhaps matches TRBD2 (5 bases). The V end was cut by 3 bases, the J end by 2 bases, with 17 bases between. The germline V gene has CDR1 MNHNS and CDR2 SASEGT. The CDR3 spans 16 residues. CDR3 amino acids: CASSDMYNGETYEQYV. CDR3 nucleotides: TGTGCCAGCAGTGACATGTACAATGGGGAGACCTACGAGCAGTACGTC.

The CDR3 nucleotides are TGTGCCAGCTCACCACTGTGGACTAGCGGGGGAGACCAAGAGACCCAGTACTTC. As protein: CASSPLWTSGGDQETQYF. The rearrangement uses TRBV18 and TRBJ2-5, with 13 positions matching TRBD2. Germline V lookup: CDR1 KGHSH, CDR2 LQKENI. The J segment lost 0 bases and the V segment lost 1 base, leaving 5 bases of the junction unmatched. This CDR3 is built from 18 residues.

The chain links TRBV5-1 to TRBJ1-3; 7 positions match TRBD1. The J segment lost 2 bases and the V segment lost 5 bases, leaving 7 bases of the junction unmatched. The CDR3 has 15 residues. Germline V gene lookup returns CDR1 SGHRS and CDR2 YFSETQ. The CDR3 spells CASSSGQYTGNTIYF. The CDR3, as DNA: TGCGCCAGCAGTTCGGGACAGTATACTGGAAACACCATATATTTT.

The chain joins TRBV5-6 to TRBJ2-5; tentatively, D is TRBD1 (6 bases). The germline V gene encodes CDR1 SGHDT and CDR2 YYEEEE. With 2 bases removed from V and 4 bases from J, the gap between germline ends came to 18 bases. This CDR3 is built from 16 residues. Written as DNA, the CDR3 is TGTGCCAGCAGCTTTCGCTTTGGGGGCCGAGGAGAGACCCAGTACTTC. Residues: CASSFRFGGRGETQYF.

The chain combines TRBV6-4 with TRBJ1-2; 7 bases match TRBD1. The ends lost 6 bases at V and 8 bases at J; junction bases unmatched: 9. CDR1 and CDR2 from the germline V gene are MRHNA and SNTAGT. The CDR3 has 13 residues. CDR3 coding DNA: TGTGCCAGCAGCCCAACAGGGGTAGAGGGCTACACCTTC. This gives the protein CASSPTGVEGYTF.

V is TRBV18 and J is TRBJ2-7; the match to TRBD2 covers 8 bases. Trimming removed 0 bases from V and 6 bases from J; junction bases left unmatched: 1. CDR1 and CDR2 from the germline V gene are KGHSH and LQKENI. The CDR3 length is 13 residues. CDR3 bases: TGTGCCAGCTCACCACCCGGGGGGGTCGAGCAGTACTTC. Amino acids: CASSPPGGVEQYF.

The chain uses TRBV7-2 and TRBJ2-2; tentative D call: TRBD1 (6 bases). Trimming removed 6 bases from V and 5 bases from J, with 10 bases in between. Germline V gene data show CDR1 as SGHTA and CDR2 as FQGNSA. The CDR3 runs 13 residues. This CDR3 is CASSSTGTGELFF. CDR3 bases: TGTGCCAGCAGTTCGACAGGAACCGGGGAGCTGTTTTTT.

The CDR3 nucleotides read TGTGCCAGCAGCCTCGGGGGGGCTTCCTACAATGAGCAGTTCTTC. Encoded protein: CASSLGGASYNEQFF. The rearrangement joins TRBV7-8 to TRBJ2-1; TRBD2 matches at 8 bases. V lost 5 bases to trimming and J lost 1 base; unmatched junction nucleotides: 4. Germline values: CDR1 SGHVS, CDR2 FQNEAQ. This CDR3 has 15 residues.

The chain is built from TRBV18 and TRBJ1-1; possibly TRBD1 for D (6 bases). This CDR3 has 14 residues. Germline CDR1 and CDR2: KGHSH and LQKENI. Trimming left V 4 bases short and J 5 bases short, with 14 bases between. CDR3 sequence: CASSLTGRGTEAFF. The CDR3 DNA reads as TGTGCCAGCTCACTCACAGGGAGAGGGACTGAAGCTTTCTTT. Using reference TRBV18 and TRBJ1-1 for the parts outside the CDR3, the full variable domain is NAGVMQNPRHLVRRRGQEARLRCSPMKGHSHVYWYRQLPEEGLKFMVYLQKENIIDESGMPKERFSAEFPKEGPSILRIQQVVRGDSAAYFCASSLTGRGTEAFFGQGTRLTVV.

The chain couples TRBV20-1 to TRBJ1-1, with D possibly TRBD1 on 6 matching bases. Germline CDR1 is DFQATT and CDR2 is SNEGSKA (reference sequence). Trimming removed 3 bases from V and 2 bases from J, with 10 bases in between. The CDR3 covers 13 residues. The CDR3: CSASPGVNTEAFF. In DNA form, the CDR3 reads TGCAGTGCTAGTCCAGGGGTAAACACTGAAGCTTTCTTT.

This chain joins TRBV5-1 and TRBJ1-1; no definite D call. With 5 bases removed from V and 1 base from J, the gap between germline ends came to 12 bases. CDR3 length: 14 residues. Germline V gene lookup returns CDR1 SGHRS and CDR2 YFSETQ. CDR3 region: CASSDTGWNTEAFF. CDR3 in DNA: TGCGCCAGCAGTGATACCGGGTGGAACACTGAAGCTTTCTTT. The full variable domain, with the rest looked up from reference TRBV5-1 and TRBJ1-1, is KAGVTQTPRYLIKTRGQQVTLSCSPISGHRSVSWYQQTPGQGLQFLFEYFSETQRNKGNFPGRFSGRQFSNSRSEMNVSTLELGDSALYLCASSDTGWNTEAFFGQGTRLTVV.

The chain couples TRBV28 to TRBJ1-4; D is uncertain. V lost 7 bases and J 8 bases, leaving 8 bases between the germline ends. This CDR3 spans 11 amino acids. Germline V gives CDR1 MDHEN, CDR2 SYDVKM. The CDR3 loop reads CASTSREKLFF. CDR3 DNA: TGTGCCAGCACGTCCCGGGAAAAACTGTTTTTT.

V gene TRBV11-3 combines with J gene TRBJ2-7; 7 bases fit TRBD1. V shed 5 bases, J shed 0 bases, and the junction held 13 bases outside the gene matches. The CDR3 has 17 amino acids. Per germline, CDR1 SGHNT and CDR2 YENEEA. CDR3 in DNA: TGTGCCAGCAGCCTGACAGGGTTCGGACTTAGCTCCTACGAGCAGTACTTC. It specifies CASSLTGFGLSSYEQYF.

This clone was picked up a small number of times. CDR3 sequence (DNA): TGCGCCAGCAGGAGAGGAGTGAAAGGGTCCTGGACAGCTTTCAATCAGCCCCAGCATTTT. It specifies CASRRGVKGSWTAFNQPQHF. V and J are TRBV10-1 and TRBJ1-5; TRBD1 might be the D (6 bases). The germline CDR1 and CDR2 sequences are WNHNN and SYGVQD (reference sequence). Trimming left V 6 bases short and J 3 bases short, with 30 bases between. The CDR3 has 20 amino acids.

The rearrangement links TRBV5-1 to TRBJ2-2; 10 bases are a match to TRBD2. Trimming took 3 bases from V and 0 from J; bases not matched to a gene: 5. The CDR3 runs to 17 residues. The germline gives CDR1 SGHRS, CDR2 YFSETQ. DNA for the CDR3: TGCGCCAGCAGCTCATTAGCGGGGGGCACGAACACCGGGGAGCTGTTTTTT. Translation: CASSSLAGGTNTGELFF.

V usage is TRBV5-1 and J usage is TRBJ2-1, with 9 bases identical to TRBD2. V dropped 4 bases and J dropped 5; count of bases not matched to a gene: 4. The CDR3 is 14 amino acids. CDR1 is SGHRS and CDR2 is YFSETQ in the germline V gene. The CDR3 sequence: CASSRGLAHNEQFF. The CDR3 bases are TGCGCCAGCAGCCGGGGACTAGCCCACAATGAGCAGTTCTTC. Complete variable domain (other parts from reference TRBV5-1 and TRBJ2-1): KAGVTQTPRYLIKTRGQQVTLSCSPISGHRSVSWYQQTPGQGLQFLFEYFSETQRNKGNFPGRFSGRQFSNSRSEMNVSTLELGDSALYLCASSRGLAHNEQFFGPGTRLTVL.

This clone appeared once. The rearrangement uses TRBV19 and TRBJ1-1, with a tentative D call TRBD1 (5 bases). Germline V lookup: CDR1 LNHDA, CDR2 SQIVND (reference sequence). Trimming stripped 6 bases from V and 6 bases from J, with 14 bases between. The CDR3 consists of 13 residues. The CDR3 is CASSEWGEPEAFF. The CDR3 DNA reads TGTGCCAGTAGCGAGTGGGGGGAACCTGAAGCTTTCTTT.

The chain carries TRBV6-5 and TRBJ2-3, with D unclear. V lost 2 bases and J 0 bases, leaving 6 bases between the germline ends. Germline values: CDR1 MNHEY, CDR2 SVGAGI. This CDR3 is 14 amino acids long. CDR3 sequence reads: CASSYGLSTDTQYF. The DNA for the CDR3 is TGTGCCAGCAGTTACGGGCTTAGCACAGATACGCAGTATTTT.

The chain links TRBV2 to TRBJ1-3; D ambiguous. The CDR3 covers 13 residues. The germline CDR1 and CDR2 sequences are SNHLY and FYNNEI. Trimming shortened V by 7 bases and J by 0 bases, and 7 bases separated the two germline ends. The CDR3 region has the DNA TGTGCCAGCATACCCAGCTCTGGAAACACCATATATTTT. Its translation is CASIPSSGNTIYF.

This clone turned up a few times. J is TRBJ2-7 and V is TRBV4-1; D is undetermined. With 0 bases removed from V and 3 bases from J, the gap between germline ends came to 9 bases. The CDR3 sequence is 14 residues long. Germline CDR1 MGHRA, CDR2 YSYEKL. The CDR3 sequence: CASSQDPGNYEQYF. CDR3 coding DNA: TGCGCCAGCAGCCAAGATCCAGGAAACTACGAGCAGTACTTC.

This rearrangement joins TRBV24-1 to TRBJ2-5; 7 positions agree with TRBD1. This CDR3 comprises 15 residues. With V trimmed by 4 bases and J by 5 bases, 9 bases remained unmatched. CDR1 and CDR2 from the germline V gene are KGHDR and SFDVKD. The CDR3 DNA reads as TGTGCCACCAGTGACCCACAGGGGCCAGGGGAGACCCAGTACTTC. Protein product: CATSDPQGPGETQYF.

V and J are TRBV7-2 and TRBJ2-7; D unresolved. The length of the CDR3 is 11 residues. CDR1 and CDR2 (germline): SGHTA, FQGNSA. V was pared by 5 bases and J by 4 bases, with 6 bases between. Here the CDR3 reads CASSLRYEQYF. Here the CDR3 DNA reads TGTGCCAGCAGCCTTCGGTACGAGCAGTACTTC.